A single sample is the source of the 30 T cell receptor beta chains below, sequenced in a study of blood T cells in healthy people across ages. Through a sample-barcoded 5' primer and a J-beta primer mix, a second PCR was run for roughly 6 to 11 cycles. TCRdb itself ran the 5' RACE reads through MiXCR, one entry per CDR3 protein. The table lists some 900,000 distinct CDR3 sequences, roughly 48% of them singletons. The specimen sequenced was blood. The source is a man aged 30-40 years in good health.

This clonotype turned up a few times. The chain links TRBV3-1 to TRBJ2-1; 10 bases align to TRBD1. The CDR3 sequence is 17 residues long. CDR1 is LGHDT, CDR2 YNNKEL, per germline (reference sequence). V dropped 4 bases and J dropped 9; count of bases not matched to a gene: 15. CDR3 residues: CASSLTPGTGVRGEQFF. The CDR3 nucleotides read TGTGCCAGCAGCCTAACCCCCGGGACAGGGGTTCGTGGTGAGCAGTTCTTC.

V gene TRBV6-5 combines with J gene TRBJ2-1; a possible D gene is TRBD2 (6 bases). V lost 0 bases to trimming and J lost 15 bases, with 12 bases between them. This CDR3 has 12 residues. Germline CDR1 reads MNHEY; CDR2 reads SVGAGI. This CDR3 is CASSYSRGRPFF. The DNA for the CDR3 is TGTGCCAGCAGTTACTCCCGGGGGAGACCGTTCTTC.

The chain couples TRBV10-3 to TRBJ2-7, with 11 bases identical to TRBD1. The CDR3 extends over 15 amino acids. J lost 2 bases, V lost 3 bases, and 3 bases had no gene match. Germline CDR1 is ENHRY and CDR2 is SYGVKD. CDR3 sequence reads: CAISDGQGATYEQYF. CDR3 nucleotide sequence: TGTGCCATCAGTGACGGACAGGGGGCAACCTACGAGCAGTACTTC.

The chain has TRBV6-5 and TRBJ2-7; D unresolved. With 0 bases removed from V and 5 bases from J, the gap between germline ends came to 8 bases. The CDR3 totals 13 residues. Germline V gene lookup returns CDR1 MNHEY and CDR2 SVGAGI. The CDR3: CASSYSNWDEQYF. DNA for the CDR3: TGTGCCAGCAGTTACTCGAATTGGGACGAGCAGTACTTC.

The rearrangement uses TRBV6-1 and TRBJ2-5, with D uncertain. Per the germline V gene, CDR1 is MNHNS and CDR2 is SASEGT. The CDR3 runs to 13 residues. The germline V and J ends were trimmed by 6 bases and 1 base, with 9 bases remaining between them. The CDR3 DNA is TGTGCCAGCAGAGTCCGGAGCCAAGAGACCCAGTACTTC. Encoded protein: CASRVRSQETQYF.

This clonotype was counted between two and nine times. One base separates it from a far larger clone, so it is likely a read error. V and J are TRBV5-1 and TRBJ2-5; D is unclear. The germline gives CDR1 SGHRS, CDR2 YFSETQ. This CDR3 spans 14 amino acids. The DNA of the CDR3 is TGCGCCAGCGGCTTGGTGGGTCTACAAGAGACCCAGTACTTC. Translated, it gives CASGLVGLQETQYF.

The chain joins TRBV6-2 or TRBV6-3 to TRBJ2-1; TRBD2 aligns across 13 bases. After removal of 6 bases from V and 9 bases from J, the junction contained 8 bases not matched to a gene. The CDR3 length is 15 residues. Germline CDR1 MNHEY, CDR2 SVGEGT. The CDR3 sequence is CASSVTSGGPFEQFF. CDR3 sequence (DNA): TGTGCCAGCAGCGTGACTAGCGGGGGGCCCTTTGAGCAGTTCTTC.

This clonotype was counted between two and nine times. The rearrangement uses TRBV4-3 and TRBJ2-7; no reliable D call. This CDR3 region has 14 residues. CDR1 and CDR2 (germline): LGHNA, YSLEER. Between the trimmed V and J ends, which lost 0 bases and 6 bases, there was a span of 12 bases. The DNA for the CDR3 is TGCGCCAGCAGCCAAGATCGAGAGGAGCCCGAGCAGTACTTC. This codes for CASSQDREEPEQYF.

The chain is built from TRBV27 and TRBJ1-2; 8 bases align to TRBD1. The trim removed 4 bases at V and 4 bases at J, leaving 8 bases unmatched. Germline V lookup: CDR1 MNHEY, CDR2 SMNVEV (reference sequence). This CDR3 contains 15 residues. Written as DNA, the CDR3 is TGTGCCAGCAGTTATGACAGGGGAGGAATCTATGGCTACACCTTC. Translated: CASSYDRGGIYGYTF.

This chain connects TRBV6-2 or TRBV6-3 to TRBJ2-4, with D unresolved. Germline V gives CDR1 MNHEY, CDR2 SVGEGT. V lost 7 bases, J lost 13 bases, and 17 bases lay in between. The CDR3 spans 12 residues. The CDR3 reads CASKTRQSKQYF. CDR3 bases: TGTGCCAGCAAAACAAGGCAGTCGAAGCAGTACTTC.

This clonotype appeared a few times. The chain joins TRBV28 to TRBJ2-3; TRBD2 aligns across 7 bases. J gave up 0 bases and V 5 bases, and 8 bases lay outside the gene matches. The V gene's germline CDR1 is MDHEN and CDR2 SYDVKM. This CDR3 is 16 amino acids long. CDR3 loop: CASSESSGASTDTQYF. CDR3 bases: TGTGCCAGCAGTGAGTCTAGCGGTGCTAGCACAGATACGCAGTATTTT. Drawing the rest from reference TRBV28 and TRBJ2-3, the complete variable domain is DVKVTQSSRYLVKRTGEKVFLECVQDMDHENMFWYRQDPGLGLRLIYFSYDVKMKEKGDIPEGYSVSREKKERFSLILESASTNQTSMYLCASSESSGASTDTQYFGPGTRLTVL.

The chain joins TRBV2 to TRBJ2-4; D remains ambiguous. From germline, CDR1 is SNHLY and CDR2 FYNNEI. Trimming stripped 2 bases from V and 1 base from J, with 12 bases between. This CDR3 comprises 16 residues. The CDR3 spells CASSETAAMAKNIQYF. CDR3 DNA: TGTGCCAGCAGTGAAACAGCCGCGATGGCCAAAAACATTCAGTACTTC.

The J gene is TRBJ2-3, the V gene TRBV9, with 7 positions matching TRBD1. Trimming cost V 4 bases and J 2 bases; bases outside gene matches: 10. This CDR3 is 16 amino acids long. Germline V CDR1 and CDR2: SGDLS, YYNGEE. The CDR3 coding sequence is TGTGCCAGCAGCACAGGGGTAGCGCGCCACACAGATACGCAGTATTTT. This gives the protein CASSTGVARHTDTQYF.

The V gene is TRBV28, the J gene TRBJ2-1, with 11 bases identical to TRBD2. This CDR3 is built from 12 residues. Germline CDR1 and CDR2: MDHEN and SYDVKM. J gave up 8 bases and V 11 bases, and 5 bases lay outside the gene matches. CDR3 sequence: CAVAGGADEQFF. CDR3 DNA sequence: TGTGCCGTAGCGGGAGGGGCCGATGAGCAGTTCTTC.

The chain is built from TRBV27 and TRBJ1-2, with TRBD1 identical over 8 bases. The CDR3 covers 16 residues. J was trimmed by 4 bases and V by 3 bases; bases with no gene match: 10. From germline, CDR1 is MNHEY and CDR2 SMNVEV (reference sequence). The CDR3 nucleotides read TGTGCCAGCAGTTTGAGCTCGACAGGGGCAGCCTATGGCTACACCTTC. Residues: CASSLSSTGAAYGYTF.

This clonotype has a handful of counts. The J gene is TRBJ2-3, the V gene TRBV20-1, with 7 bases fitting TRBD2. This CDR3 is 14 amino acids long. Germline CDR1 is DFQATT and CDR2 is SNEGSKA (reference sequence). V lost 3 bases, J lost 2 bases, and 5 bases stayed unmatched. CDR3 sequence reads: CSARASGTTDTQYF. CDR3 in DNA: TGCAGTGCTAGGGCCAGCGGGACCACAGATACGCAGTATTTT.

This clonotype was seen a few times. V is TRBV6-5 and J is TRBJ2-5; 7 bases align to TRBD1. The J call may be mistaken, given a closer DNA end match to TRBJ2-7. In germline, CDR1 is MNHEY, CDR2 SVGAGI. The length of the CDR3 is 15 residues. The CDR3, as DNA: TGTGCCAGCAGTTACGGGGACAGCGGAACCTACGAGCAGTACTTC. This gives the protein CASSYGDSGTYEQYF.

The chain links TRBV4-2 to TRBJ1-2, with 7 positions matching TRBD1. After removal of 0 bases from V and 7 bases from J, the junction contained 20 bases not matched to a gene. The germline V gene encodes CDR1 LGHNA and CDR2 YNFKEQ. The CDR3 has 19 amino acids. The CDR3, as DNA: TGTGCCAGCAGCCAAGATTACCAGGGAGGAGGGGGCGGTAGTAGTGGCTACACCTTC. It specifies CASSQDYQGGGGGSSGYTF.

The chain links TRBV4-1 to TRBJ2-3; a possible D gene is TRBD1 (5 bases). Trimming stripped 1 base from V and 5 bases from J, with 13 bases between. The CDR3 sequence is 15 residues long. Germline V gives CDR1 MGHRA, CDR2 YSYEKL. The chain's CDR3 is CASSQGGRVIDTQYF. The CDR3 coding sequence is TGCGCCAGCAGCCAAGGCGGCAGGGTGATAGATACGCAGTATTTT.

The rearrangement uses TRBV7-9 and TRBJ1-4; D is possibly TRBD1 (5 bases). Per germline, CDR1 SEHNR and CDR2 FQNEAQ (reference sequence). This CDR3 contains 14 residues. V was trimmed by 7 bases and J by 8 bases, leaving 17 bases between them. The CDR3 bases are TGTGCCAGCATCGGGGCGGGTATGGGGGAAAAACTGTTTTTT. Translated, it gives CASIGAGMGEKLFF.

The V gene is TRBV20-1, the J gene TRBJ2-7; D tentatively fits TRBD1 or TRBD2 (5 bases each). The CDR3 runs 13 residues. Germline-derived CDR1 and CDR2 are DFQATT and SNEGSKA (reference sequence). The V end was cut by 8 bases, the J end by 2 bases, with 16 bases between. CDR3 amino acids: CSTTGTSAYEQYF. CDR3 coding DNA: TGCAGTACTACCGGGACGAGTGCCTACGAGCAGTACTTC.

The chain links TRBV7-9 to TRBJ2-5; D perhaps matches TRBD2 (7 bases). The J call is uncertain, as TRBJ2-7 better fits the DNA end. Germline CDR1 and CDR2: SEHNR and FQNEAQ (reference sequence). The CDR3 covers 15 residues. CDR3 bases: TGTGCCAGCAGCCAAGGGGGGGGAGGAGGCTACGAGCAGTACTTC. Translated, it gives CASSQGGGGGYEQYF.

The chain has TRBV9 and TRBJ2-3, with unresolved D. CDR3 size: 15 residues. V was trimmed by 5 bases and J by 0 bases, leaving 13 bases between them. CDR1 is SGDLS and CDR2 is YYNGEE in the germline V gene. The CDR3 reads CASSGLRASTDTQYF. The DNA of the CDR3 is TGTGCCAGCAGTGGATTGAGAGCCAGCACAGATACGCAGTATTTT.

The genes are TRBV6-2 or TRBV6-3 and TRBJ1-4; the D is unclear. V shed 4 bases and J shed 6 bases, with 15 bases lying between them. Germline V gene sequence: CDR1 MNHEY, CDR2 SVGEGT. There are 15 residues in the CDR3. CDR3 bases: TGTGCCAGCAGTTCACCTAGGAGGGCTGATGAAAAACTGTTTTTT. It yields the protein CASSSPRRADEKLFF.

The V and J genes are TRBV28 and TRBJ1-2; D is ambiguous. The ends were cut back, 2 bases at V and 7 bases at J, with 5 bases in the middle. The CDR3 sequence is 11 residues long. Germline V gene data show CDR1 as MDHEN and CDR2 as SYDVKM. CDR3 DNA: TGTGCCAGCAGTTTACCGAGTGGCTACACCTTC. It codes for CASSLPSGYTF.

This clonotype was detected only a few times. The chain joins TRBV29-1 to TRBJ2-3; the match to TRBD2 covers 10 bases. V lost 7 bases, J lost 1 base, and 5 bases stayed unmatched. The CDR3 contains 14 residues. The germline V gene has CDR1 SQVTM and CDR2 ANQGSEA. In nucleotides, the CDR3 is TGCAGCGCCACCGGGACTAGCGGCACAGATACGCAGTATTTT. It is translated as CSATGTSGTDTQYF.

In its sample, this clonotype was seen a few times. The V call is TRBV7-8, the J call TRBJ1-2, with D unresolved. The CDR3 spans 15 residues. V lost 4 bases and J 1 base, leaving 13 bases between the germline ends. CDR1 SGHVS and CDR2 FQNEAQ come from the germline V gene. The DNA of the CDR3 is TGTGCCAGCAGCTCCGCCCGAACCCTTAACTATGGCTACACCTTC. Protein product: CASSSARTLNYGYTF.

The J gene is TRBJ2-2, the V gene TRBV5-1; no clear D. Trimming removed 4 bases at V and 5 bases at J, with 9 bases between. The CDR3 covers 13 residues. Germline CDR1 and CDR2: SGHRS and YFSETQ. The chain's CDR3 is CASSLGVTGELFF. The CDR3 DNA follows: TGCGCCAGCAGCCTGGGTGTGACCGGGGAGCTGTTTTTT.

This clonotype was observed a handful of times. This sequence joins TRBV20-1 and TRBJ2-4, with 8 positions matching TRBD1. The CDR3 is 13 amino acids. V lost 3 bases, J lost 8 bases, and 6 bases stayed unmatched. CDR1 and CDR2 (germline): DFQATT, SNEGSKA (reference sequence). CDR3 coding DNA: TGCAGTGCTAGGGACAGGGCGGTGGACATTCAGTACTTC. Its translation is CSARDRAVDIQYF.

The V and J genes are TRBV4-3 and TRBJ2-1; weak D call: TRBD1 (7 bases). From germline, CDR1 is LGHNA and CDR2 YSLEER. This CDR3 is 14 amino acids long. Trimming took 3 bases from V and 5 from J, leaving 11 bases between them. Here the CDR3 DNA reads TGCGCCAGCAGCCAGCGGGACAGACACAATGAGCAGTTCTTC. Protein product: CASSQRDRHNEQFF.